This entry concerns a single T cell receptor beta chain. What antigen it recognizes has not been identified. No clone much larger than this one lies a single base away; base qualities are absent. This entry is derived from a study of OX40 agonist ivuxolimab in advanced cancers. General notes on the study: Ivuxolimab was a fully human IgG2 agonistic monoclonal antibody targeting the costimulatory receptor OX40 (CD134). A male proportion of roughly 80% and a mean age of around 60 years, ranging from roughly 23 to 79, were recorded for the dose-escalation cohort. The paper reports the monotherapy dose-escalation portion (N of about 50 patients) of the phase I ivuxolimab trial. The purpose of peripheral TCRbeta sequencing was to test whether ivuxolimab changed TCR sequence diversity and led to clonal T-cell expansion. Among the 52 dose-escalation patients, 19 had hepatocellular carcinoma, roughly 15 melanoma, 9 renal cell carcinoma and 9 head and neck cancer. Partial responses occurred in three dose-escalation patients, of whom one had hepatocellular carcinoma and two had cutaneous melanoma. Intravenous ivuxolimab was administered to patients every 2 weeks at six dose levels: 0.01, 0.1, 0.3, 1.5, 3 and 10 mg/kg. Prior anti-PD-1, anti-PD-L1 or anti-CTLA-4 therapy was permitted, and 40% of dose-escalation patients had received checkpoint inhibitors.

What the study reported, not specific to this receptor: Low levels of normalized T-cell clonal expansion were also seen in some patients who did not respond. After ivuxolimab, expanded clones were on average more numerous among CD8+ T cells than among CD4+ T cells. At doses from 0.1 to 3.0 mg/kg, clonal expansion was seen in both CD4+ and CD8+ blood T cells between baseline and week 6. The antigen specificity of the peripheral T cells that underwent clonal expansion was not determined. In the 0.1-3.0 mg/kg groups, partial responders were among the patients with the lowest normalized peripheral clonal expansion, particularly in CD8+ T cells.

V is clipped by 0 bases and J by 0 bases, and the sequence between their germline boundaries is 7 bases long. The cysteine opens and the phenylalanine closes a CDR3 of 15 amino acids. The kept DNA is CDR3 alone, 45 bases in frame from the first base. Reading the germline V gene gives CDR1 SGHRS and CDR2 YFSETQ. Genomic DNA was isolated from the sorted cells so that the TCRbeta CDR3 region could be sequenced. TCRbeta CDR3 regions were sequenced using the immunoSEQ Assay. TCRdb carries this immuneACCESS record with in-frame sequences only. Its versions omit some clonotypes, under half of them owing to an unresolved V gene in the studies checked, with the rest unexplained. The sample table records about 69,000 clones; around 90% of these occur just once. Jointly, the top ten make up roughly a tenth of the sample. The trial excluded patients who had a history of autoimmune disease or who were on systemic immunosuppression. In every dose cohort, peripheral blood was drawn for TCR sequencing at baseline, cycle 4 day 1, and cycle 7 day 1. The samples were drawn from a first-in-human, open-label, multicenter phase I dose-escalation trial of ivuxolimab. Adults with locally advanced or metastatic melanoma, renal cell carcinoma, hepatocellular carcinoma or head and neck squamous cell carcinoma were enrolled in the trial. Before TCR sequencing, CD4+ T cells and CD8+ T cells from peripheral blood were sorted into separate populations.

Specimen: CD4+ or CD8+ T cells sorted from blood, collected in a trial of the OX40 agonist ivuxolimab. The receptor was derived from an adult with an advanced solid tumor such as melanoma, head and neck, liver or kidney cancer. The chain is encoded by TRBV5-1 joined to TRBJ2-4; matching of 6 bases hints at TRBD2 as the D gene. The DNA is TGCGCCAGCAGCTTGGGGGGACTAGCCAAAAACATTCAGTACTTC. Its product reads: CASSLGGLAKNIQYF.